The TCR beta chain described here comes from a study of cytomegalovirus exposure and HLA in healthy donors. Study results and caveats: Associated with cytomegalovirus, according to the listing, were about 160 TCR beta chains.

Trimming cost V 5 bases and J 5 bases, with 10 bases left between them. The germline V gene has CDR1 WSHSY and CDR2 SAAADI. This CDR3 is 12 amino acids long. A note on this clone: What it binds is not known.

Primers included in the PCR were 60 Vbeta and 13 Jbeta primers. Profiling relied on immunoSEQ multiplex PCR, and the TCRdb table lists in-frame clones only, not all of them. This sample carries around 100,000 clones, over 60% of them seen once, and the ten largest clones take about 4.9%. The clonotype originates from a young man in good health and CMV-seropositive. The sequencing input was PBMCs. This rearrangement joins TRBV10-2 to TRBJ2-7; D not resolved. This CDR3 reads CASSLQNDEQYF. The CDR3 bases are TGCGCCAGCAGTCTCCAGAACGACGAGCAGTACTTC.